This is a list of T cell receptor beta chains from one sample in a study of OX40 agonist ivuxolimab in advanced cancers. Profiled with immunoSEQ multiplex PCR; TCRdb holds only in-frame clones, not every one. The table has some 68,000 clones, approximately 86% seen once. Sample: CD4+ or CD8+ T cells sorted from blood, taken in a trial of the OX40 agonist ivuxolimab. These receptors originate from an adult with an advanced solid tumor such as melanoma, head and neck, liver or kidney cancer. CDR3s include the opening cysteine and the closing phenylalanine or tryptophan. Not all rows give a size; the values are once, few, many and, for expanded clones, a class.

clone_size	v_call	j_call	cdr3_aa
-	TRBV6-5	TRBJ2-2	CASSYSRGSRGGELFF
-	TRBV5-6	TRBJ2-1	CASRPSGRVYNEQFF
-	TRBV6-5	TRBJ1-5	CASRENNRNQPQHF
once	TRBV5-5	TRBJ2-7	CASSLQGSREQYF
-	TRBV4-1	TRBJ2-1	CASSQDPGGEQFF
few	TRBV19	TRBJ2-7	CASSARQGGYEQYF
-	TRBV5-1	TRBJ1-2	CASSLSPGQEAYGYTF
once	TRBV5-6	TRBJ1-2	CASSPGDRVLYGYTF
-	TRBV10-2	TRBJ2-4	CASSEPSTGSAKNIQYF
-	TRBV5-1	TRBJ1-4	CASRPDGTNEKLFF
-	TRBV10-3	TRBJ1-2	CAISLDRLEGYTF
-	TRBV7-9	TRBJ1-2	CASSPPIWDRDGYTF
-	TRBV5-5	TRBJ2-6	CASSGNYGANVLTF
-	TRBV9	TRBJ2-2	CASSLRQGAAGELFF
-	TRBV6-6	TRBJ1-2	CASSPGPAGYTF